This passage covers 10 T cell receptor beta chains from one sample sequenced in a study of shared clonotypes between healthy human individuals. Profiled with immunoSEQ multiplex PCR; TCRdb holds only in-frame clones, not every one. The repertoire has hundreds of thousands of clones, around 70% of them found once; the top ten carry 8% to 13%. The sample comprised memory CD4+ T cells sorted from blood. Specified subset: CD45RA-negative fraction. The origin of the receptors is a young man in good health.

This clone was counted a few times. The chain carries TRBV6-4 and TRBJ2-3; D might be TRBD2 (6 bases). There are 16 residues in the CDR3. Trimming removed 3 bases from V and 4 bases from J, with 17 bases in between. CDR1 is MRHNA and CDR2 is SNTAGT in the germline V gene. CDR3 loop: CASSEFAGTMADTQYF. The DNA for the CDR3 is TGTGCCAGCAGTGAATTCGCGGGAACAATGGCAGATACGCAGTATTTT.

The J gene is TRBJ2-5, the V gene TRBV6-5; D not resolved. The J call may be mistaken, given a closer DNA end match to TRBJ2-7. In germline, CDR1 is MNHEY, CDR2 SVGAGI. This CDR3 spans 15 amino acids. This CDR3 is CASSYSHTPSYEQYF. The CDR3 DNA reads as TGTGCCAGCAGTTACTCCCACACACCTTCCTACGAGCAGTACTTC.

This clone has just a few counts. V usage is TRBV7-9 and J usage is TRBJ1-2, with D maybe TRBD1 (5 bases). The germline V gene encodes CDR1 SEHNR and CDR2 FQNEAQ (reference sequence). The CDR3 is 13 amino acids. V was clipped by 1 base and J by 7 bases, with 10 bases between them. CDR3 coding DNA: TGTGCCAGCAGCTTAGAGTTGCAGGGTGGCTACACCTTC. Protein: CASSLELQGGYTF.

This chain links TRBV5-6 with TRBJ2-7; D call uncertain. The CDR3 is made up of 14 amino acids. The germline V and J ends were trimmed by 6 bases and 0 bases, with 13 bases remaining between them. CDR1 is SGHDT and CDR2 is YYEEEE in the germline V gene. The CDR3: CASTHRWPSYEQYF. DNA of the CDR3: TGTGCCAGCACCCACCGGTGGCCCTCCTACGAGCAGTACTTC.

The chain carries TRBV14 and TRBJ1-2; D not resolved. The CDR3 extends over 13 amino acids. Per germline, CDR1 SGHDN and CDR2 FVKESK. The germline V and J ends were trimmed by 4 bases and 8 bases, with 14 bases remaining between them. The chain's CDR3 is CASSRFDLGGYTF. The CDR3 nucleotides read TGTGCCAGCAGCCGTTTCGATCTAGGGGGCTACACCTTC.

The chain combines TRBV5-1 with TRBJ2-2; TRBD1 matches at 7 bases. The V gene's germline CDR1 is SGHRS and CDR2 YFSETQ. This CDR3 has 15 amino acids. The trim removed 6 bases at V and 2 bases at J, leaving 7 bases unmatched. The CDR3 loop reads CASNLRGRNTGELFF. The CDR3 DNA follows: TGCGCCAGCAATTTAAGGGGGCGCAACACCGGGGAGCTGTTTTTT.

The CDR3 region is CASSKKYVYEQYF. Here the CDR3 DNA reads TGTGCCAGCAGCAAAAAATACGTCTACGAGCAGTACTTC. This chain connects TRBV21-1 to TRBJ2-7. TRBV21-1 is a pseudogene locus. The CDR3 consists of 13 residues.

This clone was observed a few times. The chain is built from TRBV7-8 and TRBJ1-1; D remains unclear. The V gene's germline CDR1 is SGHVS and CDR2 FQNEAQ. Trimming left V 1 base short and J 5 bases short, with 5 bases between. The CDR3 contains 12 residues. DNA for the CDR3: TGTGCCAGCAGCTTAGGCTCAACTGAAGCTTTCTTT. Its translation: CASSLGSTEAFF.

The chain is built from TRBV6-5 and TRBJ2-1, with D unclear. V was trimmed by 11 bases and J by 0 bases, leaving 11 bases between them. Germline loops: CDR1 MNHEY, CDR2 SVGAGI. The CDR3 has 13 residues. DNA of the CDR3: TGTGCCTCACGGGCCAGCTCCTACAATGAGCAGTTCTTC. It encodes CASRASSYNEQFF.

V gene TRBV4-3 combines with J gene TRBJ2-7; 13 nucleotides agree with TRBD2. The ends lost 0 bases at V and 3 bases at J; junction bases unmatched: 5. CDR3 length equals 17 residues. Germline V CDR1 and CDR2: LGHNA, YSLEER. In nucleotides, the CDR3 is TGCGCCAGCAGCCAAGATCAGGGGACTAGCGGGATCTACGAGCAGTACTTC. Translating gives CASSQDQGTSGIYEQYF.